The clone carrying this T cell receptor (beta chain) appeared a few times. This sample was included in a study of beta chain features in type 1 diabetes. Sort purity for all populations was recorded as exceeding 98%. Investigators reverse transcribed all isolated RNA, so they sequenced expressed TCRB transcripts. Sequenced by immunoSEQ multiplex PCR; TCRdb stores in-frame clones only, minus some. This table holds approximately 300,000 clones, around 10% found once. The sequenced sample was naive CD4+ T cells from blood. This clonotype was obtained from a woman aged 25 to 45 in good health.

The CDR3 DNA sequence: TGTGCCAGCAGCCTAGGACTAGCCATGAATGAGCAGTTCTTC. This codes for CASSLGLAMNEQFF. The rearrangement joins TRBV11-2 to TRBJ2-1, with TRBD2 matching over 8 bases. V lost 5 bases, J lost 7 bases, and 7 bases stayed unmatched. CDR3 length: 14 residues. CDR1 is SGHAT and CDR2 is FQNNGV in the germline V gene.